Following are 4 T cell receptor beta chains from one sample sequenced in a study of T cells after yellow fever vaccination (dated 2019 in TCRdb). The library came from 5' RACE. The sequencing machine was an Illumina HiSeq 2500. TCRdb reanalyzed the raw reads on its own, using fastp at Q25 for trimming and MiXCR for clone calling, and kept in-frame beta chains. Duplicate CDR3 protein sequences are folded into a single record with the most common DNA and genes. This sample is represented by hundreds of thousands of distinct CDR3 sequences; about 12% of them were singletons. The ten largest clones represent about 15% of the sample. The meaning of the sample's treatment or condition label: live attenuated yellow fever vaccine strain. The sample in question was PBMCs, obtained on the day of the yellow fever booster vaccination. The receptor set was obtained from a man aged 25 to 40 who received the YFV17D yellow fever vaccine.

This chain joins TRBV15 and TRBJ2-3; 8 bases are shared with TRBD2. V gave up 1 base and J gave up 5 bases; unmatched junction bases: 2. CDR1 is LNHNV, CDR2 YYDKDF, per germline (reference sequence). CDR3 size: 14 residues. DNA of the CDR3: TGTGCCACCAGCAGAGCGGGAGGGGTAGATACGCAGTATTTT. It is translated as CATSRAGGVDTQYF.

CDR3 DNA: TGTGCCAGCAGGTTTAGGTCGGGGTCGAACTCTGGGGCCAACGTCCTGACTTTC. It specifies CASRFRSGSNSGANVLTF. The rearrangement joins TRBV5-5 to TRBJ2-6; the D gene is possibly TRBD2 (5 bases). The CDR3 length is 18 residues. V lost 5 bases and J lost 0, with 18 bases in between. Per germline, CDR1 SGHKS and CDR2 YYEKEE (reference sequence).

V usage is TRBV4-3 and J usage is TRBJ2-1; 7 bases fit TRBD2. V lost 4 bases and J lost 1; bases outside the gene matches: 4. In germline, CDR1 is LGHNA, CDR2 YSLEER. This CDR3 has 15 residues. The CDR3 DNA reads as TGCGCCAGCAGCCTACTAGCGAGGTCCTACAATGAGCAGTTCTTC. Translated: CASSLLARSYNEQFF.

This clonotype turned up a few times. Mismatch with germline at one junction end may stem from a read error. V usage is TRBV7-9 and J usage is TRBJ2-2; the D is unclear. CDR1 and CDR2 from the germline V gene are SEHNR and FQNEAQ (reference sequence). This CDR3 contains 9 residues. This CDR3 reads CASTRELFF. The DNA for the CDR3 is TGTGCCAGCACCAGGGAGCTGTTTTTT.